The rows below give T cell receptor beta chains drawn from one sample of a study of control samples from healthy donors and cancer patients. TCRdb's copy holds only in-frame clones and misses some; the assay was immunoSEQ multiplex PCR. The sample has roughly 100,000 clones, about 86% seen once; the top ten hold around 1.3%. The sample taken for sequencing was blood. The receptors were sampled from a woman aged 50 to 65 in good health. Each CDR3 is given with its conserved first and last residue. The D gene is left open where the match is weak. Expanded clones get a size class; other rows say once, few or many, or leave the size out.

CASKNPTETYEQYF | TGTGCCAGCAAAAACCCGACAGAAACCTACGAGCAGTACTTC | TRBV19 | . | . | TRBJ2-7
CASSSRTASGNTIYF | TGTGCCAGCAGTTCCAGGACAGCCTCTGGAAACACCATATATTTT | TRBV28 | . | . | TRBJ1-3
CASSFTDFDEQFF | TGTGCCAGCAGCTTCACGGACTTCGATGAGCAGTTCTTC | TRBV11-3 | . | . | TRBJ2-1
CASSSNYGYTF | TGTGCCAGTAGTAGTAACTATGGCTACACCTTC | TRBV19 | . | . | TRBJ1-2
CASSLGRSYEQYF | TGTGCCAGCAGTTTAGGGAGATCATACGAGCAGTACTTC | TRBV27 | . | few | TRBJ2-7
CASSRTASYGYTF | TGTGCCAGCAGCCGGACAGCCTCCTATGGCTACACCTTC | TRBV12-3/TRBV12-4 | . | . | TRBJ1-2
CASSVESQRTEAFF | TGTGCCAGCAGCGTCGAGTCCCAGCGCACTGAAGCTTTCTTT | TRBV9 | . | . | TRBJ1-1
CASSPGQAGGYTF | TGCGCCAGCAGCCCGGGACAGGCCGGGGGCTACACCTTC | TRBV5-1 | TRBD1 | . | TRBJ1-2
CASSQERDSGGLTDTQYF | TGCGCCAGCAGCCAAGAGCGGGATAGCGGGGGTCTCACAGATACGCAGTATTTT | TRBV4-1 | TRBD2 | . | TRBJ2-3
CASSNSGTDTQYF | TGTGCCAGCAGTAACTCCGGGACAGATACGCAGTATTTT | TRBV6-4 | . | . | TRBJ2-3
CASSQIDRDGKTQYF | TGTGCCAGCAGCCAAATTGACAGGGACGGGAAGACCCAGTACTTC | TRBV14 | TRBD1 | . | TRBJ2-5
CASRDRSYNSPLHF | TGTGCCAGCCGGGATCGCTCCTATAATTCACCCCTCCACTTT | TRBV28 | . | . | TRBJ1-6
CASSAGQASNQPQHF | TGTGCCAGCAGCGCCGGACAAGCTAGCAATCAGCCCCAGCATTTT | TRBV5-5 | . | few | TRBJ1-5
CASSFEVAGTYEQYF | TGTGCCAGCAGCTTCGAGGTAGCGGGAACCTACGAGCAGTACTTC | TRBV5-5 | TRBD2 | . | TRBJ2-7
CASSFRGVDEKLFF | TGTGCCAGCAGCTTCCGAGGGGTGGATGAAAAACTGTTTTTT | TRBV7-9 | . | . | TRBJ1-4
CASSVAAPRESPLHF | TGTGCCAGCAGTGTGGCGGCCCCCCGTGAGTCACCCCTCCACTTT | TRBV2 | . | . | TRBJ1-6
CASSETPGQGYHEQYF | TGCGCCAGCAGCGAAACCCCGGGACAGGGATACCACGAGCAGTACTTC | TRBV4-1 | TRBD1 | . | TRBJ2-7
CATSDQWGYQPQHF | TGTGCCACCAGTGATCAATGGGGCTATCAGCCCCAGCATTTT | TRBV24-1 | . | . | TRBJ1-5
CASSPDYRYGYTF | TGTGCCAGCAGTCCCGACTACCGTTATGGCTACACCTTC | TRBV28 | . | . | TRBJ1-2
CASRGAGGAYEQYF | TGTGCCAGCAGGGGAGCGGGGGGGGCCTACGAGCAGTACTTC | TRBV7-2 | TRBD2 | . | TRBJ2-7
CASATGISNQPQHF | TGTGCCAGCGCCACAGGGATTAGCAATCAGCCCCAGCATTTT | TRBV4-2 | . | . | TRBJ1-5
CASSQSEGNTEAFF | TGCGCCAGCAGCCAATCGGAGGGGAACACTGAAGCTTTCTTT | TRBV4-1 | . | . | TRBJ1-1
CASSLGKGWNSPLHF | TGTGCCAGCAGCTTGGGGAAGGGATGGAATTCACCCCTCCACTTT | TRBV5-8 | . | few | TRBJ1-6
CASGTGLSGYNEQFF | TGTGCCAGCGGGACAGGGCTTTCGGGTTACAATGAGCAGTTCTTC | TRBV7-3 | TRBD1 | . | TRBJ2-1
CASSYSKSSGANVLTF | TGTGCCAGCAGTTACTCGAAGAGCTCTGGGGCCAACGTCCTGACTTTC | TRBV6-2/TRBV6-3 | . | . | TRBJ2-6
CASSQGFGGVHNNEQFF | TGTGCCAGCAGCCAAGGCTTTGGCGGGGTTCACAACAATGAGCAGTTCTTC | TRBV3-1/TRBV3-2 | . | . | TRBJ2-1
CASSSNRGLAGASGELFF | TGTGCCAGTAGTAGTAACAGGGGCTTAGCGGGAGCCTCCGGGGAGCTGTTTTTT | TRBV19 | TRBD2 | . | TRBJ2-2
CASSWGLGPSYEQYF | TGTGCCAGCAGTTGGGGGCTAGGGCCGTCCTACGAGCAGTACTTC | TRBV7-8 | . | once | TRBJ2-7
CASRLQGKATGNTIYF | TGTGCCAGCAGGCTACAGGGGAAGGCGACTGGAAACACCATATATTTT | TRBV28 | TRBD1 | . | TRBJ1-3
CASSFGRGYGYTF | TGTGCCAGCAGCTTTGGCAGGGGTTATGGCTACACCTTC | TRBV7-2 | . | . | TRBJ1-2
CSASRTGISEKLFF | TGCAGTGCTAGTCGGACAGGGATTTCCGAAAAACTGTTTTTT | TRBV20-1 | TRBD1 | . | TRBJ1-4
CATQVFEGTEAFF | TGTGCCACCCAGGTGTTTGAGGGCACTGAAGCTTTCTTT | TRBV15 | . | . | TRBJ1-1
CASSVSGSSADTQYF | TGTGCCAGCAGTGTTAGCGGGAGTTCGGCAGATACGCAGTATTTT | TRBV28 | TRBD2 | . | TRBJ2-3
CSAGGGGEAFF | TGCAGCGCAGGGGGGGGTGGTGAAGCTTTCTTT | TRBV29-1 | TRBD1 | . | TRBJ1-1
CASSLGDRGYNYGYTF | TGTGCCAGCAGCTTGGGGGACAGGGGATACAACTATGGCTACACCTTC | TRBV5-4 | TRBD1 | . | TRBJ1-2
CASSQTGFYEQYF | TGTGCCAGCTCACAGACAGGTTTCTACGAGCAGTACTTC | TRBV18 | . | once | TRBJ2-7
CASEGVAGVYNEQFF | TGCGCCAGCGAGGGGGTAGCGGGAGTCTACAATGAGCAGTTCTTC | TRBV5-1 | TRBD2 | . | TRBJ2-1
CASSNDRGSRGPQHF | TGTGCCAGCAGTAACGACAGGGGGTCCCGGGGGCCCCAGCATTTT | TRBV2 | TRBD1 | . | TRBJ1-5